Listed here is a single TCR beta chain. Its antigen is undetermined. Germline V gene data show CDR1 as SEHNR and CDR2 as FQNEAQ (reference sequence). The CDR3 has 16 amino acids. V lost 0 bases to trimming and J lost 4 bases; unmatched junction nucleotides: 7. These data originate in a study of T cell responses to AZD1222 COVID-19 vaccine. Study observations and caveats: Increases in Spike-specific TCR breadth and depth were seen after two AZD1222 doses. Females outnumbered males among donors, who were mostly white British; clonal diversity was possibly underestimated. Close to half of spike-specific TCRs reportedly recognize unmutated variant regions. Just 5 to 7 people given AZD1222 tested seropositive at baseline.

Generated by immunoSEQ multiplex PCR, the TCRdb table keeps only in-frame clones and is missing some. Recorded here are over 130,000 clones; the top ten clones represent 2.2%. Specimen: peripheral blood. V usage is TRBV7-9 and J usage is TRBJ2-3; the match to TRBD2 covers 7 bases. The clonotype originates from an adult in good health. CDR3 amino acids: CASSLAVTSWADTQYF. The DNA for the CDR3 is TGTGCCAGCAGCTTAGCGGTGACTAGCTGGGCAGATACGCAGTATTTT.